A selection of T cell receptor beta chains follows, all from one sample in a study of cytomegalovirus exposure and HLA in healthy donors. Repertoires were generated with immunoSEQ multiplex PCR, while TCRdb's copy carries only in-frame clones and drops some. In the table there are roughly 120,000 clones, approximately 74% of which are singletons. Sequences were obtained from PBMCs. The receptors shown here come from a woman between 50 and 59 years old in good health and CMV-seropositive. The CDR3 runs from the conserved cysteine through the conserved F or W. D genes are given only for firm matches. Part of the rows lack a size; the others show once, few, many or a class for expanded clones.

D gene | CDR3 length | J gene | clone size | V gene | CDR3 protein | CDR3 DNA
TRBD2 | 16 | TRBJ2-3 | once | TRBV5-1 | CASSSKISGSLDTQYF | TGCGCCAGCAGCTCAAAAATTAGCGGGAGTTTGGATACGCAGTATTTT
NA | 14 | TRBJ1-2 | NA | TRBV4-3 | CASSQDSSGFGYTF | TGCGCCAGCAGCCAAGATTCGTCGGGGTTTGGCTACACCTTC
NA | 14 | TRBJ1-5 | NA | TRBV6-4 | CASSDVHGDQPQHF | TGTGCCAGCAGTGACGTTCATGGAGATCAGCCCCAGCATTTT
NA | 14 | TRBJ2-2 | once | TRBV7-2 | CASSSEGWIGELFF | TGTGCCAGCAGCTCCGAGGGTTGGATCGGGGAGCTGTTTTTT
TRBD1 | 15 | TRBJ1-3 | NA | TRBV5-1 | CASSLSGGSGNTIYF | TGCGCCAGCAGCTTGTCAGGGGGCTCCGGAAACACCATATATTTT
TRBD1 | 11 | TRBJ1-1 | few | TRBV19 | CASKVGTGAFF | TGTGCCAGTAAGGTCGGGACAGGAGCTTTCTTT
NA | 15 | TRBJ1-2 | NA | TRBV10-2 | CASSELHRSGYGYTF | TGCGCCAGCAGCGAATTACACCGATCGGGCTATGGCTACACCTTC
NA | 13 | TRBJ1-2 | NA | TRBV5-1 | CASSPAGGDGYTF | TGCGCCAGCAGCCCCGCCGGGGGGGATGGCTACACCTTC
TRBD2 | 16 | TRBJ2-1 | NA | TRBV29-1 | CSVEGLAGRSYNEQFF | TGCAGCGTTGAAGGACTAGCGGGGAGATCCTACAATGAGCAGTTCTTC
NA | 12 | TRBJ1-2 | NA | TRBV6-5 | CASSYPGGGYTF | TGTGCCAGCAGTTACCCCGGGGGTGGCTACACCTTC
NA | 14 | TRBJ2-1 | NA | TRBV29-1 | CSLEGEGVWNEQFF | TGCAGCCTCGAAGGGGAGGGGGTATGGAATGAGCAGTTCTTC
NA | 13 | TRBJ1-2 | NA | TRBV5-1 | CASSLSTSYGYTF | TGCGCCAGCAGCTTGAGTACGAGCTATGGCTACACCTTC
TRBD1 | 14 | TRBJ1-2 | NA | TRBV5-4 | CASSPGTADYGYTF | TGTGCCAGCAGCCCCGGGACAGCCGACTATGGCTACACCTTC
NA | 14 | TRBJ1-1 | NA | TRBV2 | CASSVLQVNTEAFF | TGTGCCAGCAGTGTGCTCCAGGTGAACACTGAAGCTTTCTTT
NA | 15 | TRBJ1-1 | NA | TRBV4-2 | CASSQGEGMNTEAFF | TGTGCCAGCAGCCAAGGTGAGGGTATGAACACTGAAGCTTTCTTT
NA | 12 | TRBJ1-5 | NA | TRBV28 | CASSLKGEPQHF | TGTGCCAGCAGTTTAAAGGGAGAGCCCCAGCATTTT
TRBD2 | 17 | TRBJ2-1 | NA | TRBV18 | CASSPLASGGSYNEQFF | TGTGCCAGCTCACCACTCGCTAGCGGGGGATCCTACAATGAGCAGTTCTTC
TRBD1 | 14 | TRBJ1-4 | once | TRBV7-9 | CASSLTGVVEKLFF | TGTGCCAGCAGCTTGACAGGGGTGGTCGAAAAACTGTTTTTT
TRBD1 | 14 | TRBJ1-1 | NA | TRBV5-1 | CASSLNAGTGNTFF | TGCGCCAGCAGCTTGAACGCCGGGACAGGGAACACTTTCTTT
NA | 11 | TRBJ1-2 | NA | TRBV29-1 | CSVAGGGGYTF | TGCAGCGTTGCGGGAGGAGGAGGCTACACCTTC
TRBD2 | 17 | TRBJ2-1 | NA | TRBV5-4 | CASSLGTARGGRNEQFF | TGTGCCAGCAGCTTGGGTACAGCGCGGGGGGGCCGAAATGAGCAGTTCTTC
TRBD1 | 16 | TRBJ1-1 | once | TRBV5-6 | CASSNKRQGADTEAFF | TGTGCCAGCAGCAACAAGCGACAGGGGGCGGACACTGAAGCTTTCTTT
NA | 15 | TRBJ1-2 | NA | TRBV27 | CASSLMGDNNYGYTF | TGTGCCAGCAGTTTGATGGGGGACAATAACTATGGCTACACCTTC
NA | 13 | TRBJ2-3 | NA | TRBV2 | CASSELATDTQYF | TGTGCCAGCAGTGAACTAGCGACAGATACGCAGTATTTT
TRBD1 | 15 | TRBJ2-5 | NA | TRBV5-4 | CASSSDRGKTKTQYF | TGTGCCAGCAGCTCAGACAGGGGGAAAACAAAGACCCAGTACTTC